Below are 5 T cell receptor beta chains sequenced from a single sample in a study of metastatic and nonmetastatic thyroid tumors. All patients were untreated before thyroid surgery. TCRdb redid the clone calls on the PCR reads using MiXCR. Altogether some 15,000 clones are present, about 3.5% being singletons, with the ten largest covering about 25%. The sample comprised tumor tissue. The receptors were gathered from a female donor with papillary thyroid cancer or a benign thyroid nodule (not recorded which). Some clones in this sample may be carry-over from other donors' samples.

This clone was recorded a few times. The J gene is TRBJ1-1, the V gene TRBV20-1, with D unresolved. Germline V CDR1 and CDR2: DFQATT, SNEGSKA (reference sequence). V dropped 6 bases and J dropped 0 bases, with 23 bases sitting between them. CDR3 length: 17 residues. CDR3 loop: CSAPYLVTDGMNTEAFF. The CDR3 DNA reads TGCAGTGCACCCTATCTCGTGACCGACGGTATGAACACTGAAGCTTTCTTT.

J is TRBJ2-3 and V is TRBV7-6; TRBD2 agrees at 7 bases. The J segment lost 4 bases and the V segment lost 5 bases, leaving 6 bases of the junction unmatched. Germline V gene sequence: CDR1 SGHVS, CDR2 FNYEAQ. The CDR3 has 14 residues. The CDR3 DNA is TGTGCCAGCAGCATCCTTAGCGGGCCAGATACGCAGTATTTT. Translated, it gives CASSILSGPDTQYF.

This clone came up a few times. This chain joins TRBV28 and TRBJ2-7; weak D call: TRBD2 (6 bases). Per the germline V gene, CDR1 is MDHEN and CDR2 is SYDVKM. CDR3 length: 14 amino acids. The V and J ends lost 6 bases and 6 bases respectively, with 18 bases between them. The CDR3 here is CASSTAGLAGEQYF. In DNA form, the CDR3 reads TGTGCCAGCAGCACAGCGGGTCTCGCGGGCGAGCAGTACTTC.

This clone turned up a few times. The chain uses TRBV12-3 or TRBV12-4 and TRBJ1-1; unclear D gene. The V gene lost 3 bases and the J gene lost 0 bases, with 11 bases spanning the gap. The CDR3 extends over 15 amino acids. Here the CDR3 reads CASSFNGQLNTEAFF. The DNA of the CDR3 is TGTGCCAGCAGTTTTAATGGGCAATTGAACACTGAAGCTTTCTTT.

This clone was observed a handful of times. CDR3 nucleotides: TGCAGTGCTAGAGACGGAACGGGGGGCGGCTTTCAGCCCCAGCATTTT. Amino acid sequence: CSARDGTGGGFQPQHF. The chain combines TRBV20-1 with TRBJ1-5; a possible D gene is TRBD1 (6 bases). Germline assignment: CDR1 DFQATT and CDR2 SNEGSKA (reference sequence). CDR3 length: 16 amino acids. Trimming left V 0 bases short and J 6 bases short, with 18 bases between.